This is a list of T cell receptor beta chains from one sample in a study of blood T cell repertoires in COVID-19. Repertoires were generated with immunoSEQ multiplex PCR, while TCRdb's copy carries only in-frame clones and drops some. Among around 270,000 clones listed, about 80% were seen once. Material: peripheral blood. The receptors stem from an older person with COVID-19, enrolled during active disease. The CDR3 runs from the conserved cysteine through the conserved F or W. D genes are given only for firm matches. The size of a clone is reported for some rows only, either as once, few or many, or as a class for expanded clones.

cdr3_length	clone_size	j_call	v_call	d_call	cdr3_aa	cdr3_nt
17	-	TRBJ1-2	TRBV24-1	-	CATSDSRVIEGQNGYTF	TGTGCCACCAGTGATTCGCGCGTTATTGAGGGTCAGAATGGCTACACCTTC
11	few	TRBJ1-1	TRBV19	-	CASVHGLEAFF	TGTGCCAGTGTTCACGGACTTGAAGCTTTCTTT
13	-	TRBJ2-1	TRBV7-2	-	CASSLSTSHEQFF	TGTGCCAGCAGCTTAAGCACTTCACATGAGCAGTTCTTC
15	-	TRBJ2-1	TRBV5-4	-	CASSPAGTVYNEQFF	TGTGCCAGCAGCCCAGCCGGGACTGTCTACAATGAGCAGTTCTTC
14	once	TRBJ1-2	TRBV11-1	-	CASSLREMSGGYTF	TGTGCCAGCAGCTTAAGGGAAATGAGCGGCGGCTACACCTTC
14	-	TRBJ2-3	TRBV18	TRBD1	CASSPSTGVDTQYF	TGTGCCAGCTCACCAAGTACAGGGGTAGATACGCAGTATTTT
16	-	TRBJ2-5	TRBV7-2	TRBD2	CASSPTAGGGRETQYF	TGTGCCAGCAGCCCCACAGCGGGAGGGGGCCGAGAGACCCAGTACTTC
19	-	TRBJ2-7	TRBV6-6	TRBD2	CASRRLPGLAGDVAYEQYF	TGTGCCAGCAGGCGACTGCCGGGACTAGCGGGAGATGTGGCCTACGAGCAGTACTTC
17	-	TRBJ1-5	TRBV28	-	CASSPPLSPIDTQPQHF	TGTGCCAGCAGCCCCCCCCTAAGCCCCATCGACACTCAGCCCCAGCATTTT
15	-	TRBJ2-2	TRBV11-2	-	CASSLVAGSTGELFF	TGTGCCAGCAGCTTAGTGGCGGGTAGCACCGGGGAGCTGTTTTTT
17	-	TRBJ1-6	TRBV7-9	TRBD1	CASSTKPGQNNNSPLHF	TGTGCCAGCAGCACAAAGCCGGGACAGAATAATAATTCACCCCTCCACTTT
17	-	TRBJ2-2	TRBV3-1/TRBV3-2	-	CASSQMLGGALSGELFF	TGTGCCAGCAGCCAAATGTTGGGGGGTGCCCTCTCCGGGGAGCTGTTTTTT
14	-	TRBJ1-4	TRBV2	-	CAIYSPGTNEKLFF	TGTGCCATCTACTCCCCGGGTACTAATGAAAAACTGTTTTTT
14	-	TRBJ2-5	TRBV3-1/TRBV3-2	-	CVHMGQGRRETQYF	TGTGTCCACATGGGGCAGGGGCGTCGGGAGACCCAGTACTTC
15	-	TRBJ2-3	TRBV5-1	-	CASSLGGTSTDTQYF	TGCGCCAGCAGCTTGGGAGGGACTAGCACAGATACGCAGTATTTT
13	once	TRBJ2-1	TRBV18	-	CASSPIWGDEQFF	TGTGCCAGCTCACCAATTTGGGGCGATGAGCAGTTCTTC
13	-	TRBJ2-1	TRBV10-3	-	CAITSGVGNEQFF	TGTGCCATCACTTCAGGGGTTGGCAATGAGCAGTTCTTC
15	-	TRBJ1-4	TRBV7-2	-	CASSRLPDRSEKLFF	TGTGCCAGCAGCAGATTACCGGACAGATCCGAAAAACTGTTTTTT
15	-	TRBJ2-7	TRBV5-6	TRBD1	CASSLPGQGRHEQYF	TGTGCCAGCAGCCTACCGGGACAGGGAAGGCACGAGCAGTACTTC
13	-	TRBJ2-7	TRBV6-2/TRBV6-3	TRBD2	CASSSTSGGAQYF	TGTGCCAGCAGCAGTACTAGCGGGGGGGCTCAGTACTTC
11	-	TRBJ2-5	TRBV7-2	-	CASSNQGSQYF	TGTGCCAGCAGTAACCAGGGGTCCCAGTACTTC
19	once	TRBJ2-4	TRBV7-2	TRBD2	CASSLGAGGPHVAKNIQYF	TGTGCCAGCAGCTTAGGGGCGGGAGGGCCCCACGTAGCCAAAAACATTCAGTACTTC
18	few	TRBJ1-5	TRBV28	TRBD1	CASSSSGQRAYSNQPQHF	TGTGCCAGCAGTTCATCGGGACAGCGAGCTTATAGCAATCAGCCCCAGCATTTT
13	-	TRBJ1-1	TRBV24-1	TRBD1	CATISGQAGEAFF	TGTGCCACCATCTCGGGACAGGCGGGTGAAGCTTTCTTT
15	-	TRBJ1-5	TRBV7-2	-	CASSPQLYSNQPQHF	TGTGCCAGCAGCCCCCAGTTGTATAGCAATCAGCCCCAGCATTTT
15	-	TRBJ2-1	TRBV5-4	TRBD2	CASSRGGSSYNEQFF	TGTGCCAGCAGCCGCGGGGGGAGCTCCTACAATGAGCAGTTCTTC
10	-	TRBJ1-5	TRBV5-4	-	CASSLPPQHF	TGTGCCAGCAGCTTGCCTCCCCAGCATTTT
15	-	TRBJ2-2	TRBV7-9	-	CASSLGTGTTGELFF	TGTGCCAGCAGCTTAGGTACAGGGACCACCGGGGAGCTGTTTTTT
16	-	TRBJ2-7	TRBV7-8	-	CASSSPRGRPSAEQYF	TGTGCCAGCAGCTCACCCAGGGGCAGGCCCTCCGCCGAGCAGTACTTC
14	-	TRBJ1-1	TRBV5-6	-	CASASRTVNTEAFF	TGTGCCAGCGCCTCCCGGACTGTGAACACTGAAGCTTTCTTT
16	-	TRBJ2-3	TRBV9	TRBD1	CASSVVGTGATDTQYF	TGTGCCAGCAGCGTAGTCGGGACAGGAGCAACAGATACGCAGTATTTT
14	-	TRBJ1-2	TRBV28	-	CASSPPAGRYGYTF	TGTGCCAGCAGCCCCCCGGCGGGCCGCTATGGCTACACCTTC
14	-	TRBJ2-2	TRBV30	TRBD1	CAWVGTATTGELFF	TGTGCCTGGGTGGGGACAGCCACCACCGGGGAGCTGTTTTTT
16	-	TRBJ2-3	TRBV6-5	TRBD2	CASSYSPSGRAGTQYF	TGTGCCAGCAGTTACTCGCCTAGCGGGAGGGCCGGTACGCAGTATTTT
15	-	TRBJ1-6	TRBV3-1/TRBV3-2	-	CASSQRRGANSPLHF	TGTGCCAGCAGCCAAAGGCGGGGGGCAAATTCACCCCTCCACTTT
14	-	TRBJ2-5	TRBV5-4	-	CASSSPVGGETQYF	TGTGCCAGCAGCTCCCCAGTAGGGGGAGAGACCCAGTACTTC
16	-	TRBJ2-3	TRBV5-5	-	CASSLSSTRSTDTQYF	TGTGCCAGCAGCTTGTCTTCCACAAGAAGCACAGATACGCAGTATTTT
15	-	TRBJ1-1	TRBV24-1	TRBD1	CATSDSGTGRSEAFF	TGTGCCACCAGTGATTCCGGGACAGGGAGGTCTGAAGCTTTCTTT
13	-	TRBJ1-6	TRBV7-2	-	CASSLGGNSPLHF	TGTGCCAGCAGCTTAGGAGGTAATTCACCCCTCCACTTT
16	-	TRBJ1-2	TRBV24-1	TRBD1	CATSDTQTGDNYGYTF	TGTGCCACCAGTGATACCCAGACAGGGGATAACTATGGCTACACCTTC
15	-	TRBJ2-2	TRBV19	TRBD2	CASSMQRGGSGELFF	TGTGCCAGTAGTATGCAGCGGGGGGGCTCCGGGGAGCTGTTTTTT
14	-	TRBJ1-2	TRBV16	-	CASSLATANYGYTF	TGTGCCAGCAGCTTGGCGACAGCTAACTATGGCTACACCTTC
17	-	TRBJ2-5	TRBV5-8	TRBD1	CASSLGGGTGGAETQYF	TGTGCCAGCAGCTTGGGAGGTGGGACAGGGGGCGCCGAGACCCAGTACTTC
15	-	TRBJ1-3	TRBV19	-	CASSIGVNSGNTIYF	TGTGCCAGTAGTATCGGGGTTAACTCTGGAAACACCATATATTTT
15	-	TRBJ2-7	TRBV5-1	-	CASSPDRADSYEQYF	TGCGCCAGCAGCCCGGACCGAGCGGACTCCTACGAGCAGTACTTC
13	-	TRBJ2-7	TRBV29-1	TRBD1	CSVEEGQGYEQYF	TGCAGCGTTGAAGAGGGACAGGGATACGAGCAGTACTTC
14	-	TRBJ2-1	TRBV24-1	TRBD1	CATSDLRQGYEQFF	TGTGCCACCAGTGATTTGCGACAGGGGTATGAGCAGTTCTTC
17	-	TRBJ2-1	TRBV4-1	TRBD2	CASSYQAGLSSYNEQFF	TGCGCCAGCAGCTACCAAGCGGGGCTAAGCTCCTACAATGAGCAGTTCTTC
15	-	TRBJ2-3	TRBV7-2	-	CASSLGPVSTDTQYF	TGTGCCAGCAGCTTAGGTCCGGTTAGCACAGATACGCAGTATTTT
14	-	TRBJ1-6	TRBV2	-	CASSGSRNNSPLHF	TGTGCCAGCTCGGGTTCGCGGAATAATTCACCCCTCCACTTT
14	-	TRBJ2-3	TRBV2	-	CASRRGINSDTQYF	TGTGCCAGTCGACGGGGAATTAATTCAGATACGCAGTATTTT
17	-	TRBJ2-5	TRBV5-4	TRBD1	CASSLVGTGVSQETQYF	TGTGCCAGCAGCTTGGTTGGGACAGGGGTTTCTCAAGAGACCCAGTACTTC
13	once	TRBJ1-4	TRBV3-1/TRBV3-2	-	CASSQGALEKLFF	TGTGCCAGCAGCCAAGGGGCGCTTGAAAAACTGTTTTTT
17	-	TRBJ1-2	TRBV2	TRBD1	CASSEWPVAGGIGGYTF	TGTGCCAGCAGTGAATGGCCTGTTGCAGGGGGCATCGGCGGCTACACCTTC
16	-	TRBJ1-5	TRBV2	-	CASSEGRQAFNQPQHF	TGTGCCAGCAGTGAAGGAAGACAGGCGTTCAATCAGCCCCAGCATTTT
14	-	TRBJ1-4	TRBV7-9	TRBD1	CASSWGQGSEKLFF	TGTGCCAGCAGCTGGGGACAGGGCAGTGAAAAACTGTTTTTT
16	-	TRBJ2-2	TRBV11-3	TRBD1	CASSFDRGRNTGELFF	TGTGCCAGCAGCTTCGACAGGGGAAGGAACACCGGGGAGCTGTTTTTT
16	few	TRBJ1-3	TRBV5-1	TRBD1	CASSPSTGEPGNTIYF	TGCGCCAGCAGCCCCTCGACAGGGGAACCTGGAAACACCATATATTTT